This is a list of T cell receptor beta chains from one sample in a study of Graves' ophthalmopathy and Graves' hyperthyroidism. TCRdb ran MiXCR on the multiplex PCR reads and lists one entry per CDR3 protein. In the table there are about 740,000 distinct CDR3 sequences, 40% of which are singletons. The sample comprised peripheral blood. These TCRs come from an adult man with Graves' ophthalmopathy. Both conserved end residues are part of each CDR3. Each record gives: V gene, D gene, CDR3 protein. D genes are given only for firm matches.

V: TRBV6-6; D: -; CDR3: CASSNSKNTEAFF
V: TRBV25-1; D: -; CDR3: CASSPLGRATSEHSEAFF
V: TRBV15; D: TRBD1; CDR3: CATSSDTGGYGYTF
V: TRBV3-1; D: -; CDR3: CASSPGGNVEAFF
V: TRBV12-3/TRBV12-4; D: -; CDR3: CASHTGSGANVLTF
V: TRBV7-9; D: -; CDR3: CASSPSGIAVAYEQYF
V: TRBV2; D: TRBD2; CDR3: CASRNELAGGYEQYF
V: TRBV7-9; D: TRBD1; CDR3: CASSYPHGRGQPNTEAFF
V: TRBV24-1; D: TRBD1; CDR3: CASSPDREPQHF
V: TRBV5-6; D: TRBD1; CDR3: CASSFVTGGDTEAFF
V: TRBV7-2; D: TRBD2; CDR3: CASSTGTSGRTSDYEQYF
V: TRBV20-1; D: TRBD2; CDR3: CSARRAGGANEQFF
V: TRBV24-1; D: -; CDR3: CASSFSFGGIGSNQPQHF
V: TRBV7-9; D: -; CDR3: CASSRNGNTIYF
V: TRBV12-3/TRBV12-4; D: TRBD1; CDR3: CASSPDRVGLRNTGELFF
V: TRBV10-3; D: TRBD1; CDR3: CAIRERQGF
V: TRBV24-1; D: TRBD1; CDR3: CARVGTGGFYEQYF
V: TRBV10-2; D: -; CDR3: CASSDLADPSMNTEAFF
V: TRBV20-1; D: TRBD1; CDR3: CSASRDRGRGSGREQFF
V: TRBV20-1; D: TRBD1; CDR3: CSVRPQGAFGVETQYF
V: TRBV15; D: -; CDR3: CATSRVGVGDETQYF
V: TRBV7-2; D: -; CDR3: CASSFKQGTQYF
V: TRBV5-6; D: -; CDR3: CASSWLSSGANVLTF
V: TRBV7-2; D: TRBD2; CDR3: CASSFRLAGGGSGTQYF
V: TRBV10-3; D: TRBD1; CDR3: CAISGGQGAAYTF
V: TRBV11-1; D: -; CDR3: CASSGRSGANVLTF
V: TRBV6-2/TRBV6-3; D: -; CDR3: CASSYRRVGNQPQHF
V: TRBV2; D: -; CDR3: CASSAPVEKVYGYTF
V: TRBV19; D: TRBD1; CDR3: CASRGGTGGTEAFF
V: TRBV15; D: -; CDR3: CATSRGTGTGELFF
V: TRBV29-1; D: TRBD2; CDR3: CSAGGVGIYYEQYF
V: TRBV25-1; D: -; CDR3: CASSAGTDRGGYTF
V: TRBV15; D: TRBD1; CDR3: CATSRLGQGQETQYF
V: TRBV10-3; D: -; CDR3: CASSLVHQGGDYEQYF
V: TRBV10-2; D: TRBD1; CDR3: CASSEVGDRIPTSNQPQHF
V: TRBV9; D: -; CDR3: CASSPLWAPGGSLHF
V: TRBV20-1; D: -; CDR3: CSANGGREQYF
V: TRBV11-2; D: -; CDR3: CASSFYGSPTGELFF
V: TRBV14; D: TRBD1; CDR3: CASSQGQGRRNTEAFF
V: TRBV7-6; D: TRBD1; CDR3: CASSSWTGSNYEQYF
V: TRBV25-1; D: -; CDR3: CASANTGELFF
V: TRBV15; D: -; CDR3: CATSRETAKNTEAFF
V: TRBV10-3; D: TRBD2; CDR3: CAINEAGFGTSRKEEQYF
V: TRBV29-1; D: TRBD1; CDR3: CSVRDRDRGLQYF
V: TRBV25-1; D: TRBD2; CDR3: CASSTRTGGGGELFF
V: TRBV13; D: TRBD1; CDR3: CASSADRGFGSGVNVLTF
V: TRBV10-3; D: -; CDR3: CAISETGGLAYEQYF
V: TRBV7-9; D: -; CDR3: CASSFIPSKGPYGYTF
V: TRBV6-2/TRBV6-3; D: -; CDR3: CASSRILNQPQHF
V: TRBV14; D: -; CDR3: CASSQVLGNTGANVLTF